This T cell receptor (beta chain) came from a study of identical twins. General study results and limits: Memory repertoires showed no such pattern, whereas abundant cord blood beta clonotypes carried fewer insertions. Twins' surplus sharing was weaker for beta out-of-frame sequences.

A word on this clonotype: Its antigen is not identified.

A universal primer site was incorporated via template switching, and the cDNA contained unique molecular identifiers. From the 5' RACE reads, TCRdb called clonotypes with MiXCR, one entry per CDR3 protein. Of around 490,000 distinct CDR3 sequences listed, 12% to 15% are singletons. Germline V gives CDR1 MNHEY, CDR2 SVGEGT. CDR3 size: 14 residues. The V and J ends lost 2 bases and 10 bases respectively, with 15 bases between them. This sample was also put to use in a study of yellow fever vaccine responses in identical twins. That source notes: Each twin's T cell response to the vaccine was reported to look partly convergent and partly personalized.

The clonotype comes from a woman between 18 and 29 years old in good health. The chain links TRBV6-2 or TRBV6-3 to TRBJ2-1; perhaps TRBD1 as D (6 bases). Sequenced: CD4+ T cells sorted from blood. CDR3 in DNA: TGTGCCAGCAGTTACCCCTGGCAGGGGAACGAGCAGTTCTTC. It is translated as CASSYPWQGNEQFF.